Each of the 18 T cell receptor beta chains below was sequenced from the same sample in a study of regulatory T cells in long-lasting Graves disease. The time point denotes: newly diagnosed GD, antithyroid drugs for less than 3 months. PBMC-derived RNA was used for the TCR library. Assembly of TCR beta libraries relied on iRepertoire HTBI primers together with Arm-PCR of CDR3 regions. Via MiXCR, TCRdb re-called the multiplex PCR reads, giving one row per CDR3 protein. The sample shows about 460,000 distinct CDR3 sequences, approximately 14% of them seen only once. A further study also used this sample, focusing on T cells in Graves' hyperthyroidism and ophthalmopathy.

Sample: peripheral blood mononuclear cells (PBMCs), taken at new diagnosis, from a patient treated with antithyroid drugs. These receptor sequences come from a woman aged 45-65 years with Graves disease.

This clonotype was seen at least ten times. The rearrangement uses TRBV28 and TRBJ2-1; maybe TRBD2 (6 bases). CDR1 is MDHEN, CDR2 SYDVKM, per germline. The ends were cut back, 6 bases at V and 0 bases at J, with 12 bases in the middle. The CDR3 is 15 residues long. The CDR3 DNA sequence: TGTGCCAGCAGATCCGGAGGGGTCTCCTACAATGAGCAGTTCTTC. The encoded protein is CASRSGGVSYNEQFF.

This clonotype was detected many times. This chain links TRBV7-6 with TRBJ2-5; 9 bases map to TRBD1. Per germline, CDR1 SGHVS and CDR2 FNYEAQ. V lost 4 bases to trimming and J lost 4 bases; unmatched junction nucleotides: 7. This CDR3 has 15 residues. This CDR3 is CASSSPGTGPETQYF. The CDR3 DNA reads TGTGCCAGCAGCTCGCCCGGGACAGGGCCAGAGACCCAGTACTTC.

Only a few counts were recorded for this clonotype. CDR3 coding DNA: TGTGCCAGCAGCGGATCTAGCGGGAGGGCCCTCAATGAGCAGTTCTTC. Translation gives CASSGSSGRALNEQFF. The V gene is TRBV5-4, the J gene TRBJ2-1, with 12 bases fitting TRBD2. Germline V gene data show CDR1 as SGHNT and CDR2 as YYREEE (reference sequence). CDR3 size: 16 residues. Trimming removed 4 bases from V and 6 bases from J; junction bases left unmatched: 8.

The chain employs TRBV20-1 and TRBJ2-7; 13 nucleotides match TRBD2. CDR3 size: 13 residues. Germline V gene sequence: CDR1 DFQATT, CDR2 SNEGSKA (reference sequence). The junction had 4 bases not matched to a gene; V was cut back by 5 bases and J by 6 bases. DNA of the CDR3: TGCAGTGCTTGGACTAGCGGGAGCGGCGAGCAGTACTTC. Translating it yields CSAWTSGSGEQYF.

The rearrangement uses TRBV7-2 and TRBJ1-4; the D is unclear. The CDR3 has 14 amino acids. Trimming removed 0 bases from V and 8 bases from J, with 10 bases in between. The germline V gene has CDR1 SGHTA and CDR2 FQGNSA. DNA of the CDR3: TGTGCCAGCAGCTTAGCACGGACGGGGGAAAAACTGTTTTTT. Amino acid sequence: CASSLARTGEKLFF.

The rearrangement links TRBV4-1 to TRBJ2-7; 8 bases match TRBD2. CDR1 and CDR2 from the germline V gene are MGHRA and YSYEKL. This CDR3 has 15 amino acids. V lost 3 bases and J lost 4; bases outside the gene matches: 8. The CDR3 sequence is CASSHLSGRGYEQYF. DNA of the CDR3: TGCGCCAGCAGCCATCTCAGCGGGAGAGGTTACGAGCAGTACTTC.

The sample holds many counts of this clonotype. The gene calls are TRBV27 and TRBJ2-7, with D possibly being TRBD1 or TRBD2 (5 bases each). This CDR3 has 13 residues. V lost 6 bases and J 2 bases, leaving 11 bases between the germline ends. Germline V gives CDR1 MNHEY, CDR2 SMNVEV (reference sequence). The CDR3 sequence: CASRPGRTYEQYF. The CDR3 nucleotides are TGTGCCAGCAGGCCGGGACGGACCTACGAGCAGTACTTC.

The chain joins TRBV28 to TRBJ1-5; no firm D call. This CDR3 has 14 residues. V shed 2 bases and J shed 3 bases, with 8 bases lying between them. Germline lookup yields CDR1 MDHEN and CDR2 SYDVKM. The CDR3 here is CASSLILTNQPQHF. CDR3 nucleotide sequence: TGTGCCAGCAGTTTAATTTTAACCAATCAGCCCCAGCATTTT.

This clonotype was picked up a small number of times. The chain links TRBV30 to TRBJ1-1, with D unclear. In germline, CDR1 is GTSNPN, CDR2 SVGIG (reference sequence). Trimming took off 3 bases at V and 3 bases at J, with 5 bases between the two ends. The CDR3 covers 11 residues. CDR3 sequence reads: CAWREDTEAFF. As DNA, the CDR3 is TGTGCCTGGAGGGAAGACACTGAAGCTTTCTTT.

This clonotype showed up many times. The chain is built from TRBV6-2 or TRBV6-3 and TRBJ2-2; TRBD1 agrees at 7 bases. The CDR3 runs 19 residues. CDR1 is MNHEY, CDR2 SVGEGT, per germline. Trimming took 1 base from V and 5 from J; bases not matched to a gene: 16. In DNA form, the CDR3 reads TGTGCCAGCAGTTACTTAGTCCCGGACAGGATGAGGGTAACCGGGGAGCTGTTTTTT. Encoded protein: CASSYLVPDRMRVTGELFF.

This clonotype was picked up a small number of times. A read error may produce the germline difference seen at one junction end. Here the CDR3 reads CASSLSQGDGYTF. CDR3 coding DNA: TGTGCCAGCAGCTTATCCCAGGGGGATGGCTACACCTTC. The chain has TRBV28 and TRBJ1-2, with TRBD1 identical over 7 bases. Germline values: CDR1 MDHEN, CDR2 SYDVKM. CDR3 length: 13 residues.

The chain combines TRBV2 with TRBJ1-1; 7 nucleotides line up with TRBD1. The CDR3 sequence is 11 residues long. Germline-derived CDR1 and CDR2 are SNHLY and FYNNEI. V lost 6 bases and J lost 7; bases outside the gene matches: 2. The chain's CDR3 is CASRGQIEAFF. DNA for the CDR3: TGTGCCAGCAGGGGACAGATTGAAGCTTTCTTT.

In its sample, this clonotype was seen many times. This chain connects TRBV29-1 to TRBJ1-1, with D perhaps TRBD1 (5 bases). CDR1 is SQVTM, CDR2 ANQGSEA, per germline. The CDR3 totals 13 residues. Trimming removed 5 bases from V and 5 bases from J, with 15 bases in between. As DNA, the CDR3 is TGCAGCGTTAACCCCCTTTGGGGGACTGAAGCTTTCTTT. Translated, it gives CSVNPLWGTEAFF.

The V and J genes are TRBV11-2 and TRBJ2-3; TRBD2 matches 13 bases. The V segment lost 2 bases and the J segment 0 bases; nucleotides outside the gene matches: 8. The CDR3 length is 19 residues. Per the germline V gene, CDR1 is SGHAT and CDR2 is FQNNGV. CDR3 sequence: CASSLTSGRGEWSTDTQYF. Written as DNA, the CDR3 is TGTGCCAGCAGCTTAACTAGCGGGAGGGGGGAGTGGAGCACAGATACGCAGTATTTT.

The CDR3 is CASSPTGVRDEQYF. In nucleotides, the CDR3 is TGCGCCAGCAGCCCGACAGGGGTGCGGGACGAGCAGTACTTC. The rearrangement uses TRBV5-1 and TRBJ2-7; TRBD1 matches 8 bases. Germline-derived CDR1 and CDR2 are SGHRS and YFSETQ. V was clipped by 4 bases and J by 5 bases; unmatched bases: 8. The CDR3 length is 14 residues.

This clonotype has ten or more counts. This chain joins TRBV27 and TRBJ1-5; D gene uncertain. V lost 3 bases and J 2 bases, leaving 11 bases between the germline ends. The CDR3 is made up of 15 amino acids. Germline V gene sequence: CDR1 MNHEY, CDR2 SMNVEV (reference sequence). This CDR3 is CASSFSVDGNQPQHF. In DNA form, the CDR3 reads TGTGCCAGCAGTTTTTCAGTGGACGGCAATCAGCCCCAGCATTTT.

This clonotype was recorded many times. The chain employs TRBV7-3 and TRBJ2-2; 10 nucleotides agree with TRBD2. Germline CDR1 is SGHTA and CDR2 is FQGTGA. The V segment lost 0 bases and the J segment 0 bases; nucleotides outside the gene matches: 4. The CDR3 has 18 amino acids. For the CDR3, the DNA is TGTGCCAGCAGCTTAACTAGCGGGAGGCGATCGAACACCGGGGAGCTGTTTTTT. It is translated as CASSLTSGRRSNTGELFF.

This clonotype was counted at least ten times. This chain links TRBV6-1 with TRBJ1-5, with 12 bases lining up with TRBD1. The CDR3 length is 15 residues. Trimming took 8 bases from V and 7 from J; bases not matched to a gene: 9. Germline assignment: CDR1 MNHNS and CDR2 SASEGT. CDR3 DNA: TGTGCCAGCCGCCCGGGACAGGGGGCGGGCCAGCCCCAGCATTTT. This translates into CASRPGQGAGQPQHF.